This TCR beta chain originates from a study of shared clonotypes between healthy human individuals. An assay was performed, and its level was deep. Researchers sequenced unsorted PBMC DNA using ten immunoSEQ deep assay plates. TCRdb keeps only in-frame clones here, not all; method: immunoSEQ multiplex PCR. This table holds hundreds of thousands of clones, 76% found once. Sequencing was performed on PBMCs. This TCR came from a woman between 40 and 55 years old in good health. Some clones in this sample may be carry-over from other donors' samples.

CDR3 loop: CASTPSWMGEFETQYF. CDR3 coding DNA: TGTGCCAGTACCCCGTCGTGGATGGGGGAGTTCGAGACCCAGTACTTC. V and J are TRBV19 and TRBJ2-5, with D perhaps given as TRBD1 or TRBD2 (5 bases each). In germline, CDR1 is LNHDA, CDR2 SQIVND (reference sequence). The V gene lost 7 bases and the J gene lost 5 bases, with 23 bases spanning the gap. This CDR3 spans 16 amino acids.